These 19 T cell receptor beta chains originate from one sample sequenced in a study of T cell changes during pregnancy in multiple sclerosis. Some clones are missing from TCRdb's copy, which holds only in-frame ones; the method was immunoSEQ multiplex PCR. The data hold 45,000 to 55,000 clones, with 85% to 95% observed a single time. This material consisted of CD4+ T cells from peripheral blood mononuclear cells, taken in the second trimester of pregnancy. All receptors derive from a female donor in good health, enrolled as a control in a pregnancy study.

This chain uses TRBV27 with TRBJ1-5; TRBD1 matches at 7 bases. The germline V gene has CDR1 MNHEY and CDR2 SMNVEV (reference sequence). The length of the CDR3 is 15 residues. V was pared by 5 bases and J by 2 bases, with 6 bases of the junction left unmatched. CDR3 loop: CASSESTGGNQPQHF. The CDR3 region has the DNA TGTGCCAGCAGTGAATCCACAGGGGGCAATCAGCCCCAGCATTTT.

This clone was detected only once. This chain connects TRBV11-2 to TRBJ2-3; 10 bases are shared with TRBD2. V trimming: 5 bases; J trimming: 4 bases; junction bases outside the gene matches: 9. From germline, CDR1 is SGHAT and CDR2 FQNNGV. The CDR3 has 16 residues. CDR3 amino acids: CASSATSGNPPDTQYF. CDR3 nucleotide sequence: TGTGCCAGCAGCGCCACTAGCGGGAATCCTCCAGATACGCAGTATTTT.

The J gene is TRBJ1-4, the V gene TRBV6-1, with D tentatively TRBD1 (6 bases). This CDR3 region has 13 residues. Trimming took 1 base from V and 7 from J, leaving 7 bases between them. The germline V gene has CDR1 MNHNS and CDR2 SASEGT. DNA for the CDR3: TGTGCCAGCAGTGAAGGGGGGCCTGAAAAACTGTTTTTT. Amino acid sequence: CASSEGGPEKLFF.

This chain uses TRBV21-1 with TRBJ2-1; TRBD1, the table's D call, lacks a check against the DNA. TRBV21-1 is recorded as a pseudogene. This CDR3 is built from 16 residues. CDR3 region: CASRGGVPRAGNEQFF. As DNA, the CDR3 is TGTGCCAGCAGAGGGGGAGTGCCCCGAGCAGGCAATGAGCAGTTCTTC.

The chain is built from TRBV7-2 and TRBJ1-5; 9 bases fit TRBD1. Germline-derived CDR1 and CDR2 are SGHTA and FQGNSA. This CDR3 has 16 amino acids. The V gene end was trimmed by 3 bases and the J gene end by 5 bases; junction bases not matched to a gene: 8. The CDR3 DNA sequence: TGTGCCAGCAGCTTGTGGGGACAGGGCGGGGATCAGCCCCAGCATTTT. It translates to CASSLWGQGGDQPQHF.

The rearrangement links TRBV27 to TRBJ2-5; 9 bases agree with TRBD2. This CDR3 spans 17 amino acids. Germline values: CDR1 MNHEY, CDR2 SMNVEV (reference sequence). Unmatched junction bases numbered 13, after V lost 3 bases and J lost 5 bases. The CDR3 loop reads CASSFQGGRAAGETQYF. The CDR3 bases are TGTGCCAGCAGTTTCCAGGGCGGGAGGGCCGCGGGGGAGACCCAGTACTTC.

There are a few counts of this clone. The rearrangement uses TRBV30 and TRBJ1-3; D unresolved. The CDR3 contains 14 residues. Trimming took 8 bases from V and 0 from J, leaving 14 bases between them. Germline loops: CDR1 GTSNPN, CDR2 SVGIG (reference sequence). The CDR3 nucleotides read TGTGCCACTATTATCGGCAGCTCTGGAAACACCATATATTTT. Translated, it gives CATIIGSSGNTIYF.

CDR3 sequence reads: CASSSRDRAYEQYF. The DNA of the CDR3 is TGTGCCAGCAGCTCGCGGGACAGAGCCTACGAGCAGTACTTC. The chain uses TRBV7-2 and TRBJ2-7; D might be TRBD1 (7 bases). With 4 bases removed from V and 2 bases from J, the gap between germline ends came to 12 bases. CDR1 and CDR2 from the germline V gene are SGHTA and FQGNSA. This CDR3 has 14 amino acids. Full variable domain (outside the CDR3, taken from reference TRBV7-2 and TRBJ2-7): GAGVSQSPSNKVTEKGKDVELRCDPISGHTALYWYRQSLGQGLEFLIYFQGNSAPDKSGLPSDRFSAERTGGSVSTLTIQRTQQEDSAVYLCASSSRDRAYEQYFGPGTRLTVT.

The chain carries TRBV28 and TRBJ2-1, with D tentatively TRBD2 (5 bases). This CDR3 is 14 amino acids long. Per germline, CDR1 MDHEN and CDR2 SYDVKM. With 3 bases removed from V and 9 bases from J, the gap between germline ends came to 15 bases. The CDR3 coding sequence is TGTGCCAGCAGTTTCAGCCTAGCCCTTCCTGAGCAGTTCTTC. Translating it yields CASSFSLALPEQFF.

The rearrangement uses TRBV27 and TRBJ2-5; 7 nucleotides agree with TRBD1. This CDR3 is 17 amino acids long. The J segment lost 2 bases and the V segment lost 4 bases, leaving 13 bases of the junction unmatched. Germline CDR1 MNHEY, CDR2 SMNVEV (reference sequence). This CDR3 is CASSSIRQGFGQETQYF. CDR3 bases: TGTGCCAGCAGTTCCATACGACAGGGATTCGGGCAAGAGACCCAGTACTTC.

The chain is built from TRBV18 and TRBJ2-4; D possibly corresponds to TRBD2 (6 bases). Trimming pared 1 base from V and 9 bases from J, leaving 16 bases between. In germline, CDR1 is KGHSH, CDR2 LQKENI. CDR3 length: 15 residues. The CDR3 DNA sequence: TGTGCCAGCTCACCACGCACCGGGAGTGGGGGCATTCAGTACTTC. Translation gives CASSPRTGSGGIQYF.

This chain joins TRBV5-1 and TRBJ1-4; 8 positions match TRBD1. Germline trimming cut 2 bases from V and 3 bases from J; bases unmatched to any gene: 9. The CDR3 sequence is 17 residues long. The germline gives CDR1 SGHRS, CDR2 YFSETQ. CDR3 in amino acids: CASSFLRGPKPNEKLFF. The CDR3 DNA reads as TGCGCCAGCAGCTTTCTCAGGGGGCCGAAACCTAATGAAAAACTGTTTTTT.

This clone was detected a few times. This sequence joins TRBV7-3 and TRBJ1-3; D ambiguous. The V gene's germline CDR1 is SGHTA and CDR2 FQGTGA. The V gene lost 0 bases and the J gene lost 0 bases, with 9 bases spanning the gap. CDR3 length: 16 amino acids. CDR3 sequence reads: CASSLTRQSSGNTIYF. CDR3 DNA: TGTGCCAGCAGCTTAACGAGGCAAAGCTCTGGAAACACCATATATTTT.

The chain recombines TRBV4-1 with TRBJ2-1, with 7 bases aligning to TRBD1. Germline V gives CDR1 MGHRA, CDR2 YSYEKL. The V gene end was trimmed by 2 bases and the J gene end by 4 bases; junction bases not matched to a gene: 5. This CDR3 has 15 amino acids. CDR3 nucleotide sequence: TGCGCCAGCAGCCAACCTGCACAGGGGTACAATGAGCAGTTCTTC. This gives the protein CASSQPAQGYNEQFF.

The count of this clone is one. The rearrangement links TRBV5-1 to TRBJ1-2; 9 bases line up with TRBD1. V lost 2 bases and J lost 4; bases outside the gene matches: 6. This CDR3 spans 15 amino acids. The V gene's germline CDR1 is SGHRS and CDR2 YFSETQ. Here the CDR3 DNA reads TGCGCCAGCAGCTTAAGGGGACAGGGTATCTATGGCTACACCTTC. This encodes CASSLRGQGIYGYTF.

This chain connects TRBV28 to TRBJ2-3, with 10 bases that match TRBD2. Germline loops: CDR1 MDHEN, CDR2 SYDVKM. CDR3 length equals 15 residues. V was clipped by 10 bases and J by 3 bases; unmatched bases: 10. CDR3: CATRGAGGRTDTQYF. The CDR3, as DNA: TGTGCCACCCGGGGAGCGGGGGGGCGTACAGATACGCAGTATTTT.

V gene TRBV9 combines with J gene TRBJ2-7; 9 bases line up with TRBD1. The CDR3 is made up of 15 amino acids. In germline, CDR1 is SGDLS, CDR2 YYNGEE. The trim removed 4 bases at V and 1 base at J, leaving 6 bases unmatched. The chain's CDR3 is CASSIGQGQSYEQYF. The CDR3 coding sequence is TGTGCCAGCAGCATAGGACAGGGGCAGTCCTACGAGCAGTACTTC.

The CDR3 spells CASITDSGNTIYF. The CDR3, as DNA: TGTGCCAGCATAACAGACTCTGGAAACACCATATATTTT. The V call is TRBV2, the J call TRBJ1-3; D is ambiguous. The CDR3 is 13 residues long. The V end was cut by 7 bases, the J end by 0 bases, with 7 bases between. Germline CDR1 and CDR2: SNHLY and FYNNEI.

V usage is TRBV2 and J usage is TRBJ2-2, with unresolved D. V lost 2 bases to trimming and J lost 5 bases, with 6 bases between them. The CDR3 loop spans 13 amino acids. CDR1 and CDR2 from the germline V gene are SNHLY and FYNNEI. The CDR3 reads CASSESRTGELFF. In DNA form, the CDR3 reads TGTGCCAGCAGTGAATCGAGGACCGGGGAGCTGTTTTTT.